This T cell receptor beta chain originates from a study of T cell responses to AZD1222 COVID-19 vaccine (dated by TCRdb to about 2021). Broadly, across the study: A total of roughly 240 trial participants underwent TCR sequencing, of whom some 210 received two doses of AZD1222 and roughly 25 received two doses of the MenACWY control vaccine. Trial participants were enrolled by age into subgroups of 18-55, 56-69 and 70-plus years, and around 140, 26 and 57 TCR-sequenced participants, respectively, were included in these subgroups. Study-wide conclusions, independent of this receptor: In the small 56-69-year group, the increase in depth fell short of significance, most likely because of low power. Because no day 14 peak-response samples were available, the repertoires could be characterized only after the peak T cell response. A significant rise in spike-specific TCR breadth and depth was observed after two AZD1222 doses relative to day 0 and relative to MenACWY recipients. Reportedly, close to half of the unique spike-specific TCRs recognized epitopes lying outside the regions that are mutated in the B.1.351 and B.1.1.7 variants. Most participants were white British and females outnumbered males, and the authors suggested that clonal diversity may have been underestimated. Conclusions about previously exposed vaccinees are limited, since just 5 to 7 AZD1222 recipients were seropositive for SARS-CoV-2 at baseline. CD4 TCRs associated with the vaccine covered the entire spike protein, and the dominant responses were in regions 160-218 and 743-854.

This clone has only one observation. Its recognized antigen is unknown. No qualities accompany the bases; no much larger clone lies one base away. The CDR3 spans 15 residues, from the cysteine through the phenylalanine. Only the CDR3 region is kept as DNA, spanning 45 bases read in frame from base 1. As encoded in the germline V gene, CDR1 is SGHDT while CDR2 is YYEEEE. Trimming at the junction amounts to 2 bases on V and 8 bases on J, and the germline ends lie 17 bases apart. Read against the paper, the sample's time point label means: about 28 days (+/-7) after the second vaccine dose. Because spike-specific TCR depth and breadth did not differ between the two schedules, AZD1222 recipients who got a second dose at roughly 4 weeks were pooled with those who got a second dose at roughly 12 weeks. Vaccinee samples were obtained from the UK trials COV001 and COV002, which included a single-blind randomized controlled phase 2/3 trial of AZD1222 (ChAdOx1 nCoV-19) in healthy adults. Trial participant PBMC samples were collected at day 0 and day 28 after the second dose for TCRbeta chain sequencing.

The CDR3 regions of human TCRbeta chains were analyzed by immunosequencing. On the authors' methods: TCRs in the repertoires were matched against a reference library of SARS-CoV-2-specific TCRs that had been generated with the MIRA antigen-specificity platform. Breadth was defined as the fraction of unique TCRs that were SARS-CoV-2-associated. Depth was defined as the fraction of total T cells that were SARS-CoV-2-associated. Using the MIRA data, each spike-specific TCR was assigned both to the spike region to which the TCR was reactive and to a CD4 or CD8 class. Log10-transformed breadth and depth values were compared by one-way ANOVA with Sidak's multiple comparisons tests. Drawn from immuneACCESS, this table holds only the in-frame rearrangements with V and J called that TCRdb kept. Clones are partly lost; checked studies trace under half to an unresolved V gene and leave the rest unexplained. From that table come the V and J calls and clone size; the DNA was used to work out D and trimming. This sample comprises under 150,000 clones, approximately 92% of them detected only once. Roughly 3.5% of the sample rests with the top ten.

The sample was peripheral blood, taken 28 days after the second AZD1222 dose. The origin of this receptor is an adult who received the AZD1222 COVID-19 vaccine. The sequence is built from TRBV5-6 and TRBJ2-1, with the D call perhaps TRBD1 or TRBD2, as 5 bases match in each case. In nucleotides, the sequence is TGTGCCAGCAGCTTCTGGGACCAGGGACGGGATGAGCAGTTCTTC. Its coded protein is CASSFWDQGRDEQFF.